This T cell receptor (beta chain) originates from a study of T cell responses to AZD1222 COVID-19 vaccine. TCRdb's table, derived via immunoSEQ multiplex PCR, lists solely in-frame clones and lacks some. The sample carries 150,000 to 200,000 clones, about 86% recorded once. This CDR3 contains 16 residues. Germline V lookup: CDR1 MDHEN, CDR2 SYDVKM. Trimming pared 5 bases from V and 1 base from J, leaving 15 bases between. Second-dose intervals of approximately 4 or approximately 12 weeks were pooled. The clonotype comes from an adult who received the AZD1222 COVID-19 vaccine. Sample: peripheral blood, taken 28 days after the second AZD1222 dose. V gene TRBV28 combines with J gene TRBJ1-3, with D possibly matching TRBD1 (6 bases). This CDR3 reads CASSLIGRGSGNTIYF. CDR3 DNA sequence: TGTGCCAGCAGTCTCATAGGGAGGGGGTCTGGAAACACCATATATTTT.